This TCR beta chain came from a study of Ad26.COV2.S vaccination and SARS-CoV-2 variants. Treatment denoted: some 20 received Ad26.COV2.S at low or high dose, single or two shots; about 5 received placebo; per-sample allocation not given. Day 63 following the first vaccine or placebo injection was when the samples were taken. The CDR3 runs 15 residues. Germline CDR1 SGHAT, CDR2 FQNNGV. Trimming removed 4 bases from V and 0 bases from J; junction bases left unmatched: 6. Profiling relied on immunoSEQ multiplex PCR, and the TCRdb table lists in-frame clones only, not all of them. The repertoire holds hundreds of thousands of clones, with 89% as singletons.

Sequences were derived from peripheral blood, sampled in a trial of Ad26.COV2.S vaccine versus placebo. The rearrangement links TRBV11-2 to TRBJ2-7, with 7 bases lining up with TRBD1. The source of this sequence is a person between 18 and 59 years old who received the Ad26.COV2.S COVID-19 vaccine or a placebo. The CDR3 protein is CASSSGQVPSYEQYF. CDR3 sequence (DNA): TGTGCCAGCAGCTCCGGACAGGTTCCCTCCTACGAGCAGTACTTC. Together with reference TRBV11-2 and TRBJ2-7, the CDR3 gives the full variable domain: EAGVAQSPRYKIIEKRQSVAFWCNPISGHATLYWYQQILGQGPKLLIQFQNNGVVDDSQLPKDRFSAERLKGVDSTLKIQPAKLEDSAVYLCASSSGQVPSYEQYFGPGTRLTVT.